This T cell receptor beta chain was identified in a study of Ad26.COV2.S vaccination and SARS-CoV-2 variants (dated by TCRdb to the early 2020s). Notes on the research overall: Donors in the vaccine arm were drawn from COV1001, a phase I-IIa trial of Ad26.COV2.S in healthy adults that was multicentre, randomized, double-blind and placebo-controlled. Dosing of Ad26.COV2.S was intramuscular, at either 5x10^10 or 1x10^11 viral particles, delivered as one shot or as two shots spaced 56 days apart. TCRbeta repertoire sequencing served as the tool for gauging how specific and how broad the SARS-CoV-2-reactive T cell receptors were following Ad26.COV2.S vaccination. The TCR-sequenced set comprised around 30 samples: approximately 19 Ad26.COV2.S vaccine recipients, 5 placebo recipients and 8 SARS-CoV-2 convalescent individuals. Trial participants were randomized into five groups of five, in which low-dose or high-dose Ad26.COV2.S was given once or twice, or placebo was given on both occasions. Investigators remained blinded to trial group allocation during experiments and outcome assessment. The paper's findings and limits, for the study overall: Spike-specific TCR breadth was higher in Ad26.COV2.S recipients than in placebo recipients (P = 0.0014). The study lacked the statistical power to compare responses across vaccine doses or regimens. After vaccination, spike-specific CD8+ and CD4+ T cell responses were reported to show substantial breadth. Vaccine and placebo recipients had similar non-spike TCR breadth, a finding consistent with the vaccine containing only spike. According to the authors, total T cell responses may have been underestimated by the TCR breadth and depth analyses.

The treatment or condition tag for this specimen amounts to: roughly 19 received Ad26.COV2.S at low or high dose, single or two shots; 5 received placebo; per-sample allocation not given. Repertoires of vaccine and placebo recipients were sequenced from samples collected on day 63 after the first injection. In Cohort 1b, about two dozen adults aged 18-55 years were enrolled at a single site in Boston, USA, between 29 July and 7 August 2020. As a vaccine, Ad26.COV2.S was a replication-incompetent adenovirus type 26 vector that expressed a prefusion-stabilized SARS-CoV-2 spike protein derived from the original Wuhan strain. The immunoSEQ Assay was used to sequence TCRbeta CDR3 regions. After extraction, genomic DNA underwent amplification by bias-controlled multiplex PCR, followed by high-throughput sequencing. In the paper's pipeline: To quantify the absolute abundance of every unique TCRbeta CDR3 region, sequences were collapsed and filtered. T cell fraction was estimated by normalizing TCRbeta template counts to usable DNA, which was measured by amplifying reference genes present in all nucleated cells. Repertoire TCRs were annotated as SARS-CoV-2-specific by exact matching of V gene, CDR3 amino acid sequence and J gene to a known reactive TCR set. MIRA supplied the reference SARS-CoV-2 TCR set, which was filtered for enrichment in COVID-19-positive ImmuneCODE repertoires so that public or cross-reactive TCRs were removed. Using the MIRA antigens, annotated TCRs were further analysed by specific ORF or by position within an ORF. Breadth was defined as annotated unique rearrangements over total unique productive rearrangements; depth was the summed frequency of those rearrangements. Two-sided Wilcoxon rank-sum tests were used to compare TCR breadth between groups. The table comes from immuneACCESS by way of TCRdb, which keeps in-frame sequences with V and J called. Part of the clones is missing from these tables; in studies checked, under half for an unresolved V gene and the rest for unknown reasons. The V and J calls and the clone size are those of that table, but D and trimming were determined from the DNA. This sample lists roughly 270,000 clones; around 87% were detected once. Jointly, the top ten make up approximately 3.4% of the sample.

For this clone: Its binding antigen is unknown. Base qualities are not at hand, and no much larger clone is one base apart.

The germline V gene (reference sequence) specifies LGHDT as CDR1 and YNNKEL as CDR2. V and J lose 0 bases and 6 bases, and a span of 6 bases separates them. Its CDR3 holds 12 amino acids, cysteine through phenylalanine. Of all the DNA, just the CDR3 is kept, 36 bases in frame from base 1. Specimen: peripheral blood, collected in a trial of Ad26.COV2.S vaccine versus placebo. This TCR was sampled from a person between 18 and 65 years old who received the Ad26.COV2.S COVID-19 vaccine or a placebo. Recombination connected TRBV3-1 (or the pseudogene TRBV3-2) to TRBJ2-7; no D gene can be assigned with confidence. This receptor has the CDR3 CASSQDLREQYF. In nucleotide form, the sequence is TGTGCCAGCAGCCAAGATCTGCGCGAGCAGTACTTC.